Given below is one T cell receptor (beta chain) in context. Its target is not known. This sample is drawn from a study of cytomegalovirus exposure and HLA in healthy donors. The wider study: There were some 410 genotyped donors. Of these, about 81% fell in the genetic ancestry cluster associated with self-reported Caucasian donors. Broader study findings: In vitro confirmation showed three CMV-associated chains to be CMV antigen specific.

Vbeta (60) and Jbeta (13) primers were used in the PCR. The protocol was immunoSEQ multiplex PCR, while the TCRdb copy is restricted to in-frame clones and leaves out a portion. Among roughly 120,000 clones listed, roughly 15% were seen once. The sequence derives from a woman aged 18-30 years in good health and CMV-seronegative. Sequencing input: PBMCs.

The CDR3 coding sequence is TGTGCCAGCAGCTTAGGACTAGCCGGAGGGAACATTCAGTACTTC. This encodes CASSLGLAGGNIQYF. The rearrangement joins TRBV13 to TRBJ2-4; a possible D gene is TRBD2 (6 bases). The CDR3 runs to 15 residues. Germline V gene data show CDR1 as PRHDT and CDR2 as FYEKMQ (reference sequence). Deletions cut 0 bases from V and 7 bases from J, with 13 bases between.